The 31 T cell receptor beta chains below come from one sample, sequenced in a study of graft-versus-host responses after intestinal transplantation. Libraries were prepared by immunoSEQ multiplex PCR; TCRdb keeps only in-frame clonotypes and omits some of them. This table holds some 110,000 clones, approximately 93% found once. For these TCRs, the target antigens are not known. The input for sequencing was unstimulated CD8+ T cells sorted from spleen or lymph node cells, taken before transplant. The receptors originated from a human donor who was the organ donor for an intestinal transplant.

This chain uses TRBV4-1 with TRBJ2-7, with D possibly called TRBD1 or TRBD2 (5 bases each). The V gene's germline CDR1 is MGHRA and CDR2 YSYEKL. This CDR3 comprises 15 residues. The V end lost 2 bases, the J end lost 0 bases, and 11 bases lay between the germline ends. The CDR3 DNA is TGCGCCAGCAGCCAAAGGGACGTGGGCTCCTACGAGCAGTACTTC. This gives the protein CASSQRDVGSYEQYF.

This rearrangement joins TRBV7-2 to TRBJ2-3, with D perhaps TRBD1 (6 bases). CDR3 length: 18 residues. V lost 0 bases and J lost 0, with 16 bases in between. Germline V gene lookup returns CDR1 SGHTA and CDR2 FQGNSA. The CDR3 DNA is TGTGCCAGCAGCTTAGCGCACAGGGCCGGAACTAGCACAGATACGCAGTATTTT. Residues: CASSLAHRAGTSTDTQYF. The whole variable domain, remainder taken from reference TRBV7-2 and TRBJ2-3, is GAGVSQSPSNKVTEKGKDVELRCDPISGHTALYWYRQSLGQGLEFLIYFQGNSAPDKSGLPSDRFSAERTGGSVSTLTIQRTQQEDSAVYLCASSLAHRAGTSTDTQYFGPGTRLTVL.

As DNA, the CDR3 is TGTGCCAGCAGTGAAGCGGGAGCACCCTGGGCCTACGAGCAGTACTTC. It encodes CASSEAGAPWAYEQYF. The genes are TRBV2 and TRBJ2-7; a weak D match, TRBD2 (5 bases). The CDR3 runs 16 residues. Trimming cost V 0 bases and J 2 bases, with 14 bases left between them. In germline, CDR1 is SNHLY, CDR2 FYNNEI.

The chain uses TRBV4-1 and TRBJ1-2; 10 positions match TRBD1. Germline lookup yields CDR1 MGHRA and CDR2 YSYEKL. The trim removed 1 base at V and 4 bases at J, leaving 3 bases unmatched. This CDR3 spans 15 amino acids. CDR3 amino acids: CASSQGGTGVYGYTF. For the CDR3, the DNA is TGCGCCAGCAGCCAAGGAGGGACAGGGGTCTATGGCTACACCTTC.

The V call is TRBV28, the J call TRBJ2-3; 12 nucleotides match TRBD2. There are 17 residues in the CDR3. Germline V lookup: CDR1 MDHEN, CDR2 SYDVKM. Trimming cost V 5 bases and J 2 bases; bases outside gene matches: 8. The CDR3, as DNA: TGTGCCAGCAGTCCCGGACTAGCGGGATCGAACACAGATACGCAGTATTTT. Residues: CASSPGLAGSNTDTQYF.

The V gene is TRBV5-6, the J gene TRBJ2-3, with TRBD1 as a possible D gene (6 bases). The CDR3 contains 16 residues. With 0 bases removed from V and 6 bases from J, the gap between germline ends came to 17 bases. Germline values: CDR1 SGHDT, CDR2 YYEEEE. CDR3 bases: TGTGCCAGCAGCTTGGGGCTGTATGGGGGCGCCGATACGCAGTATTTT. Its translation is CASSLGLYGGADTQYF.

The chain joins TRBV6-4 to TRBJ2-1; TRBD2 might be the D (6 bases). Trimming took 6 bases from V and 4 from J, leaving 16 bases between them. Per the germline V gene, CDR1 is MRHNA and CDR2 is SNTAGT. This CDR3 comprises 15 residues. CDR3 loop: CASSAWAGTYNEQFF. The CDR3 DNA is TGTGCCAGCAGCGCTTGGGCGGGAACTTACAATGAGCAGTTCTTC.

Comment on this clone: This CDR3 is also generated by other DNA sequences in the sample. This chain links TRBV5-1 with TRBJ2-7, with 7 bases lining up with TRBD1. This CDR3 region has 14 residues. The germline V gene has CDR1 SGHRS and CDR2 YFSETQ. Trimming at V came to 2 bases and at J to 6 bases, leaving 8 bases not matched to a gene. The CDR3 nucleotides are TGCGCCAGCAGCTTCAGGGACAGTGTCTTCGAGCAGTACTTC. Translating gives CASSFRDSVFEQYF. The whole variable domain, filled in from reference TRBV5-1 and TRBJ2-7, reads KAGVTQTPRYLIKTRGQQVTLSCSPISGHRSVSWYQQTPGQGLQFLFEYFSETQRNKGNFPGRFSGRQFSNSRSEMNVSTLELGDSALYLCASSFRDSVFEQYFGPGTRLTVT.

Here the CDR3 reads CASRLAGLSDTQYF. The CDR3 nucleotides read TGTGCCAGTAGGCTAGCGGGACTCTCAGATACGCAGTATTTT. The V gene is TRBV19, the J gene TRBJ2-3; 9 nucleotides match TRBD2. The junction had 5 bases not matched to a gene; V was cut back by 6 bases and J by 4 bases. CDR1 LNHDA and CDR2 SQIVND come from the germline V gene (reference sequence). The CDR3 loop spans 14 amino acids.

The V call is TRBV10-3, the J call TRBJ1-5, with a tentative D call TRBD1 (5 bases). The germline gives CDR1 ENHRY, CDR2 SYGVKD. The CDR3 totals 14 residues. V was cut by 3 bases and J by 4 bases, with 10 bases left in between. CDR3 nucleotide sequence: TGTGCCATCAGTGAATACTCAGGGAATCAGCCCCAGCATTTT. It codes for CAISEYSGNQPQHF.

The rearrangement joins TRBV7-3 to TRBJ2-7; D is ambiguous. Trimming cost V 6 bases and J 5 bases, with 14 bases left between them. The CDR3 is 13 amino acids. Germline CDR1 is SGHTA and CDR2 is FQGTGA. Written as DNA, the CDR3 is TGTGCCAGCAGTCCCGGGCCCTCGGACGAGCAGTACTTC. This encodes CASSPGPSDEQYF.

The rearrangement uses TRBV27 and TRBJ2-1, with 10 nucleotides matching TRBD2. Unmatched junction bases numbered 7, after V lost 3 bases and J lost 5 bases. Germline lookup yields CDR1 MNHEY and CDR2 SMNVEV (reference sequence). This CDR3 has 16 amino acids. CDR3 nucleotide sequence: TGTGCCAGCAGTTTCCAGCGGGGGGGGCGCAACAATGAGCAGTTCTTC. This codes for CASSFQRGGRNNEQFF.

This CDR3 reads CASSPTSGYQETQYF. CDR3 in DNA: TGTGCCAGCAGTCCGACTAGCGGCTACCAAGAGACCCAGTACTTC. The chain employs TRBV14 and TRBJ2-5, with 9 bases matching TRBD2. Germline lookup yields CDR1 SGHDN and CDR2 FVKESK. The CDR3 runs 15 residues. V was pared by 6 bases and J by 0 bases, with 5 bases of the junction left unmatched.

J is TRBJ2-3 and V is TRBV6-5; 7 bases align to TRBD1. The CDR3 runs to 15 residues. After removal of 4 bases from V and 4 bases from J, the junction contained 8 bases not matched to a gene. Germline loops: CDR1 MNHEY, CDR2 SVGAGI. The CDR3 is CASSLTGRLPDTQYF. CDR3 nucleotide sequence: TGTGCCAGCAGTTTGACAGGGAGACTTCCAGATACGCAGTATTTT.

The chain is built from TRBV19 and TRBJ1-1, with D hard to call. This CDR3 has 13 amino acids. V gave up 6 bases and J gave up 3 bases, with 11 bases separating them. Germline CDR1 is LNHDA and CDR2 is SQIVND (reference sequence). CDR3 DNA sequence: TGTGCCAGTAGGGATTTCGAGGACACTGAAGCTTTCTTT. Residues: CASRDFEDTEAFF.

This clone was observed once. The chain recombines TRBV29-1 with TRBJ2-5; perhaps TRBD2 as D (6 bases). V shed 7 bases and J shed 0 bases, with 15 bases lying between them. The CDR3 covers 14 residues. Looked up from germline, CDR1 is SQVTM and CDR2 is ANQGSEA. CDR3 sequence reads: CSADSGVYQETQYF. The CDR3 DNA is TGCAGCGCTGATAGCGGAGTGTACCAAGAGACCCAGTACTTC.

CDR3 DNA sequence: TGCGCCAGCACCCCCCGGGGCGGATCGTACCAAGAGACCCAGTACTTC. This translates into CASTPRGGSYQETQYF. The chain employs TRBV4-1 and TRBJ2-5; the D call may be TRBD1 or TRBD2 (5 bases each). The germline V gene has CDR1 MGHRA and CDR2 YSYEKL. The CDR3 runs to 16 residues. The ends were cut back, 7 bases at V and 0 bases at J, with 18 bases in the middle.

The CDR3 protein is CASSLSTGDGYEQYF. The CDR3 bases are TGTGCCAGCAGTTTATCGACCGGGGATGGCTACGAGCAGTACTTC. The rearrangement uses TRBV27 and TRBJ2-5, with a weak D call TRBD2 (5 bases). Judging by the DNA end, TRBJ2-7 fits better; the J call may be wrong. Germline CDR1 is MNHEY and CDR2 is SMNVEV (reference sequence). The CDR3 is made up of 15 amino acids.

The J gene is TRBJ2-4, the V gene TRBV21-1. TRBV21-1 is a pseudogene locus. This CDR3 is built from 19 residues. CDR3 sequence reads: CASSKTVGTSTVAKNIQYF. The CDR3 DNA sequence: TGTGCCAGCAGCAAAACGGTGGGTACCTCGACCGTAGCCAAAAACATTCAGTACTTC.

V is TRBV27 and J is TRBJ1-1; D uncertain. This CDR3 is built from 13 residues. Between the trimmed V and J ends, which lost 0 bases and 6 bases, there was a span of 8 bases. Germline loops: CDR1 MNHEY, CDR2 SMNVEV (reference sequence). The CDR3 region is CASSLSGSAEAFF. DNA for the CDR3: TGTGCCAGCAGTTTATCGGGGTCCGCTGAAGCTTTCTTT.

The chain links TRBV4-1 to TRBJ1-2; 7 positions agree with TRBD1. This CDR3 contains 15 residues. Germline values: CDR1 MGHRA, CDR2 YSYEKL. V was clipped by 0 bases and J by 6 bases; unmatched bases: 7. In DNA, the CDR3 is TGCGCCAGCAGCCAAGATCGTAAGGGGGCAGATGGCTACACCTTC. Protein product: CASSQDRKGADGYTF.

The V call is TRBV9, the J call TRBJ2-5; 9 bases fit TRBD1. This CDR3 spans 18 amino acids. V lost 3 bases to trimming and J lost 2 bases; unmatched junction nucleotides: 14. Germline-derived CDR1 and CDR2 are SGDLS and YYNGEE. CDR3 amino acids: CASSARGWTGAIQETQYF. In DNA, the CDR3 is TGTGCCAGCAGCGCCCGAGGGTGGACAGGGGCGATTCAAGAGACCCAGTACTTC. The whole variable domain, remainder taken from reference TRBV9 and TRBJ2-5, is DSGVTQTPKHLITATGQRVTLRCSPRSGDLSVYWYQQSLDQGLQFLIQYYNGEERAKGNILERFSAQQFPDLHSELNLSSLELGDSALYFCASSARGWTGAIQETQYFGPGTRLLVL.

This sequence joins TRBV28 and TRBJ2-2; unclear D gene. The CDR3 has 11 residues. With 2 bases removed from V and 6 bases from J, the gap between germline ends came to 1 base. Germline V gives CDR1 MDHEN, CDR2 SYDVKM. The CDR3 DNA follows: TGTGCCAGCAGTTTAGCCGGGGAGCTGTTTTTT. Its protein product is CASSLAGELFF.

CDR3 coding DNA: TGTGCCAGCAGCCAAGCCCCCGGACAGGGCGAGTTTGAAAAACTGTTTTTT. It codes for CASSQAPGQGEFEKLFF. The chain has TRBV16 and TRBJ1-4; 8 nucleotides agree with TRBD1. This CDR3 comprises 17 residues. The V gene end was trimmed by 2 bases and the J gene end by 7 bases; junction bases not matched to a gene: 12. Germline V gene data show CDR1 as KGHSY and CDR2 as FQNENV.

The chain carries TRBV7-6 and TRBJ2-3; 11 nucleotides match TRBD2. The V gene end was trimmed by 5 bases and the J gene end by 0 bases; junction bases not matched to a gene: 1. The CDR3 spans 15 residues. Germline V CDR1 and CDR2: SGHVS, FNYEAQ. CDR3 bases: TGTGCCAGCAGCCCTAGCGGGAGGAGCACAGATACGCAGTATTTT. Translating it yields CASSPSGRSTDTQYF.

The chain links TRBV7-8 to TRBJ2-7; D ambiguous. The CDR3 is made up of 13 amino acids. With 1 base removed from V and 3 bases from J, the gap between germline ends came to 7 bases. In germline, CDR1 is SGHVS, CDR2 FQNEAQ. The CDR3 sequence: CASSLVDNYEQYF. The CDR3 DNA follows: TGTGCCAGCAGCTTAGTTGACAACTACGAGCAGTACTTC.

This chain links TRBV10-2 with TRBJ1-1; no clear D gene. Germline CDR1 reads WSHSY; CDR2 reads SAAADI. V was cut by 0 bases and J by 6 bases, with 11 bases left in between. The CDR3 extends over 14 amino acids. The CDR3 DNA is TGCGCCAGCAGTGAGTCACGGTTAATGCCTGAAGCTTTCTTT. Amino acid sequence: CASSESRLMPEAFF.

The V and J genes are TRBV15 and TRBJ2-5; 10 bases map to TRBD2. V was clipped by 5 bases and J by 2 bases; unmatched bases: 5. This CDR3 is 15 amino acids long. Germline loops: CDR1 LNHNV, CDR2 YYDKDF (reference sequence). Written as DNA, the CDR3 is TGTGCCACCAGCTGGACTAGCGGCTTACAAGAGACCCAGTACTTC. Translated: CATSWTSGLQETQYF.

The DNA for the CDR3 is TGCGCCAGCAGCCGGGGACTAGCGGGAGGAGAGACCCAGTACTTC. It is translated as CASSRGLAGGETQYF. The rearrangement uses TRBV4-3 and TRBJ2-5, with 15 bases lining up with TRBD2. V gave up 4 bases and J gave up 4 bases; unmatched junction bases: 1. Germline CDR1 and CDR2: LGHNA and YSLEER. The CDR3 runs to 15 residues.

CDR3 nucleotide sequence: TGTGCCTGGAGTGCGGGGACAGACCTACTGTTTTTT. Protein product: CAWSAGTDLLFF. J is TRBJ1-4 and V is TRBV30, with TRBD1 matching 7 bases. The CDR3 extends over 12 amino acids. Germline V gene lookup returns CDR1 GTSNPN and CDR2 SVGIG (reference sequence). Trimming removed 1 base from V and 13 bases from J; junction bases left unmatched: 6.

The V gene is TRBV4-1, the J gene TRBJ2-3; 7 positions agree with TRBD2. The CDR3 covers 16 residues. The J segment lost 2 bases and the V segment lost 3 bases, leaving 8 bases of the junction unmatched. In germline, CDR1 is MGHRA, CDR2 YSYEKL. The CDR3: CASSQFLGGDTDTQYF. CDR3 coding DNA: TGCGCCAGCAGCCAGTTTCTGGGGGGGGACACAGATACGCAGTATTTT.